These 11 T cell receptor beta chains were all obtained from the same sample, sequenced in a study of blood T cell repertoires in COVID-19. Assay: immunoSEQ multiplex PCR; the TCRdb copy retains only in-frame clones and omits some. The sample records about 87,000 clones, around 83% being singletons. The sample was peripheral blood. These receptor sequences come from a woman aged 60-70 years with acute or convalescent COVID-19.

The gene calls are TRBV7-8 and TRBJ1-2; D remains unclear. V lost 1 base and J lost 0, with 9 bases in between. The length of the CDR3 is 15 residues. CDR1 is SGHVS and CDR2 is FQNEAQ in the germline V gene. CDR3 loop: CASSLGRVSNYGYTF. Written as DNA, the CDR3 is TGTGCCAGCAGCTTAGGCCGAGTCTCTAACTATGGCTACACCTTC.

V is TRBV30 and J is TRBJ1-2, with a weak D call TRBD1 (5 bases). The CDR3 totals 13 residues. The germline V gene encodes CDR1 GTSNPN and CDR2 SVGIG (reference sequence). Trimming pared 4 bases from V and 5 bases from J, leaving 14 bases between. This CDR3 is CAWNRNSLYGYTF. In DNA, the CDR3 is TGTGCCTGGAACAGGAACTCTTTGTATGGCTACACCTTC. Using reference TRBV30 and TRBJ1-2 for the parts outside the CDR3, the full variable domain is SQTIHQWPATLVQPVGSPLSLECTVEGTSNPNLYWYRQAAGRGLQLLFYSVGIGQISSEVPQNLSASRPQDRQFILSSKKLLLSDSGFYLCAWNRNSLYGYTFGSGTRLTVV.

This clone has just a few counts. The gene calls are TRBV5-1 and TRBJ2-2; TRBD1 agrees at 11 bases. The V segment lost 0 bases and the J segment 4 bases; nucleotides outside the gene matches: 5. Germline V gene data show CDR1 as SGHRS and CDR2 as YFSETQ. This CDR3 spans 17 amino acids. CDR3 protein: CASSLGTGGAGTGELFF. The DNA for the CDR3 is TGCGCCAGCAGCTTGGGGACAGGGGGCGCGGGCACCGGGGAGCTGTTTTTT. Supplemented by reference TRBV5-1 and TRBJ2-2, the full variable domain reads KAGVTQTPRYLIKTRGQQVTLSCSPISGHRSVSWYQQTPGQGLQFLFEYFSETQRNKGNFPGRFSGRQFSNSRSEMNVSTLELGDSALYLCASSLGTGGAGTGELFFGEGSRLTVL.

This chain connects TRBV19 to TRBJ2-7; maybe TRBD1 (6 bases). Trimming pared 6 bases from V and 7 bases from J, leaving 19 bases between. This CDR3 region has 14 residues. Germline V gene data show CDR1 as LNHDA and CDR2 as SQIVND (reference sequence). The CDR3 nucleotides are TGTGCCAGTAGGTCCGGGGACACATCTGGGGAGCAGTACTTC. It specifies CASRSGDTSGEQYF.

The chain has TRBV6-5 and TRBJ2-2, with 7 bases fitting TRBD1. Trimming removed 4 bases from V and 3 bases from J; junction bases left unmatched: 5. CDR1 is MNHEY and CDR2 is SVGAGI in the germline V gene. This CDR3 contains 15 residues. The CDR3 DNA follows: TGTGCCAGCAGTTGGGGACAGTTATACACCGGGGAGCTGTTTTTT. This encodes CASSWGQLYTGELFF.

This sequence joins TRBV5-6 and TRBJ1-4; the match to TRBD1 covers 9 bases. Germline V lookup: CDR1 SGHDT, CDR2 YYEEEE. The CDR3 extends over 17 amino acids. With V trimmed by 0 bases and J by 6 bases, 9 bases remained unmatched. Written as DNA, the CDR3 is TGTGCCAGCAGCTTGGGCGGGACAGGGTTAAATCATGAAAAACTGTTTTTT. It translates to CASSLGGTGLNHEKLFF.

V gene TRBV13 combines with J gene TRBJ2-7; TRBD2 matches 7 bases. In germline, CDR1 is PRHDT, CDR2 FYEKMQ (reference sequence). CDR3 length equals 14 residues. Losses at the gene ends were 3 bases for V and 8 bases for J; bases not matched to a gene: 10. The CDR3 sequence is CASSLGGSRSQQYF. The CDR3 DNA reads TGTGCCAGCAGCTTGGGCGGGAGTAGGTCCCAGCAGTACTTC.

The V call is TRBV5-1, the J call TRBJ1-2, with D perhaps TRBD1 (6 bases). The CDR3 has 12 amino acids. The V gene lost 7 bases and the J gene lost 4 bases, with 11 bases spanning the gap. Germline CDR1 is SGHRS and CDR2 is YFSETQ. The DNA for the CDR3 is TGCGCCAGCTCGGACAGCTTCTATGGCTACACCTTC. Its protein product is CASSDSFYGYTF.

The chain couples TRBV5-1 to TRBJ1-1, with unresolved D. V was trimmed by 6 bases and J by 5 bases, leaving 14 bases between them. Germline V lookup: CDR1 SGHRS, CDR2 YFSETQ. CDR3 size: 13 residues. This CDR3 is CASIREDRTEAFF. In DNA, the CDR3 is TGCGCCAGCATCCGGGAGGATCGGACTGAAGCTTTCTTT. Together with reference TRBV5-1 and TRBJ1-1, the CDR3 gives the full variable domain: KAGVTQTPRYLIKTRGQQVTLSCSPISGHRSVSWYQQTPGQGLQFLFEYFSETQRNKGNFPGRFSGRQFSNSRSEMNVSTLELGDSALYLCASIREDRTEAFFGQGTRLTVV.

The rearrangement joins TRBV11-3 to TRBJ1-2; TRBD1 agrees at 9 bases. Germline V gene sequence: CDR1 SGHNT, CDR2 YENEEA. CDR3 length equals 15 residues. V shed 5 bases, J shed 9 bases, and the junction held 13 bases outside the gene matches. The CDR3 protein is CASSPDGGQGYSYTF. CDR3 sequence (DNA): TGTGCCAGCAGCCCAGACGGGGGACAGGGATACAGCTACACCTTC.

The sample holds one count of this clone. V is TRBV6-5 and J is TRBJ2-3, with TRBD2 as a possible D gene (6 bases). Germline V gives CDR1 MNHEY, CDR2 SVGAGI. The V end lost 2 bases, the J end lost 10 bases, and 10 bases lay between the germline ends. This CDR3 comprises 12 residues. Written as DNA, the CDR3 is TGTGCCAGCAGTTACGCGGGGCTCGCGCAGTATTTT. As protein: CASSYAGLAQYF.